This T cell receptor beta chain is from a study of graft-versus-host responses after intestinal transplantation. The CDR3 spans 15 residues. Germline CDR1 reads SGHTA; CDR2 reads FQGNSA. Within the sample, this clone is medium-sized (0.01 to 0.1%). At one of its ends the junction is not consistent with the germline gene, which may arise from a read error. Sequencing was performed with immunoSEQ multiplex PCR; in TCRdb, only in-frame clones are kept and a portion is missing. The sample carries several thousand clones, roughly 31% recorded once. V is TRBV7-2 and J is TRBJ2-4, with 11 bases fitting TRBD2. This receptor was obtained from a human patient who received an intestinal transplant. Sequencing was performed on alloreactive CD4+ T cells from a mixed lymphocyte reaction culture, taken before intestinal transplant. The subset: CFSE-low proliferating T cells sorted from approximately six-day pre-transplant mixed lymphocyte reaction (GvH or HvG direction). The DNA for the CDR3 is TGTGCCAGCAGCGGATTAGCGGGAGGGCCGAGCCAACTCATTTTC. Encoded protein: CASSGLAGGPSQLIF.